This is a list of T cell receptor beta chains from one sample in a study of response to subunit inactivated influenza vaccine. Each CDR3 protein gets one entry after TCRdb re-called the RT-PCR reads with MiXCR. The repertoire holds 860,000 or so distinct CDR3 sequences, with around 21% as singletons. The specimen was PBMCs from blood, collected 5 to 6 days after vaccination. The receptors derive from a man aged 50 to 60 who received an inactivated influenza vaccine. Both conserved end residues are part of each CDR3. Each record gives: clone size, J gene, CDR3 length, D gene, V gene, CDR3 protein, CDR3 DNA. A D gene is named only where the DNA matches it firmly. The size entry is marked missing in some rows and otherwise reads once, few, many or a size class.

clone size: .; J gene: TRBJ2-3; CDR3 length: 15; D gene: .; V gene: TRBV20-1; CDR3 protein: CSARGRRRSADTQYF; CDR3 DNA: TGCAGTGCTAGGGGACGGAGGAGAAGCGCAGATACGCAGTATTTT
clone size: many; J gene: TRBJ2-2; CDR3 length: 13; D gene: .; V gene: TRBV29-1; CDR3 protein: CSVGFGATGELFF; CDR3 DNA: TGCAGCGTGGGCTTTGGGGCTACCGGGGAGCTGTTTTTT
clone size: .; J gene: TRBJ2-7; CDR3 length: 15; D gene: .; V gene: TRBV28; CDR3 protein: CASSLNSGQSYEQYF; CDR3 DNA: TGTGCCAGCAGTTTAAACTCGGGACAATCCTACGAGCAGTACTTC
clone size: many; J gene: TRBJ1-2; CDR3 length: 13; D gene: .; V gene: TRBV5-1; CDR3 protein: CASSSAAYYGYTF; CDR3 DNA: TGCGCCAGCAGCTCCGCAGCGTACTATGGCTACACCTTC
clone size: .; J gene: TRBJ2-1; CDR3 length: 19; D gene: TRBD2; V gene: TRBV20-1; CDR3 protein: CSARGGLAGDRSSYNEQFF; CDR3 DNA: TGCAGTGCTAGGGGCGGACTAGCGGGGGACCGCAGCTCCTACAATGAGCAGTTCTTC
clone size: few; J gene: TRBJ2-3; CDR3 length: 13; D gene: .; V gene: TRBV7-9; CDR3 protein: CASSFATADTQYF; CDR3 DNA: TGTGCCAGCAGCTTTGCTACCGCAGATACGCAGTATTTT
clone size: few; J gene: TRBJ2-1; CDR3 length: 16; D gene: TRBD2; V gene: TRBV7-7; CDR3 protein: CASSLGTVAGVDEQFF; CDR3 DNA: TGTGCTAGCAGCTTAGGCACCGTCGCGGGGGTGGATGAGCAGTTCTTC
clone size: few; J gene: TRBJ1-6; CDR3 length: 15; D gene: .; V gene: TRBV6-1; CDR3 protein: CASSEHYGSNSPLHF; CDR3 DNA: TGTGCCAGCAGCGAGCATTACGGTAGCAATTCACCCCTCCACTTT
clone size: few; J gene: TRBJ1-2; CDR3 length: 12; D gene: TRBD1; V gene: TRBV5-1; CDR3 protein: CASSTGQGADTF; CDR3 DNA: TGCGCCAGCAGCACTGGACAGGGGGCGGACACCTTC
clone size: .; J gene: TRBJ2-7; CDR3 length: 14; D gene: .; V gene: TRBV19; CDR3 protein: CATSQPFGSYEQYF; CDR3 DNA: TGTGCCACCTCCCAGCCCTTTGGCTCCTACGAGCAGTACTTC
clone size: few; J gene: TRBJ2-7; CDR3 length: 14; D gene: .; V gene: TRBV29-1; CDR3 protein: CSVILTRTIYEQYF; CDR3 DNA: TGCAGCGTAATACTGACTCGTACGATCTACGAGCAGTACTTC
clone size: .; J gene: TRBJ2-7; CDR3 length: 14; D gene: .; V gene: TRBV11-1; CDR3 protein: CASSSGRDSYEQYF; CDR3 DNA: TGTGCCAGCAGCTCGGGACGGGACTCCTACGAGCAGTACTTC
clone size: few; J gene: TRBJ2-7; CDR3 length: 16; D gene: TRBD2; V gene: TRBV6-5; CDR3 protein: CASSYPGSGRAYEQYF; CDR3 DNA: TGTGCCAGCAGTTACCCCGGTAGCGGGAGGGCCTACGAGCAGTACTTC
clone size: .; J gene: TRBJ2-3; CDR3 length: 16; D gene: .; V gene: TRBV20-1; CDR3 protein: CSARDLWGENTDTQYF; CDR3 DNA: TGCAGTGCTAGAGATCTATGGGGGGAGAACACAGATACGCAGTATTTT
clone size: few; J gene: TRBJ1-2; CDR3 length: 14; D gene: .; V gene: TRBV6-5; CDR3 protein: CASSYQGGYYGYTF; CDR3 DNA: TGTGCCAGCAGTTACCAGGGCGGGTACTATGGCTACACCTTC
clone size: .; J gene: TRBJ2-5; CDR3 length: 15; D gene: .; V gene: TRBV3-1; CDR3 protein: CASSPGGLGRETQYF; CDR3 DNA: TGTGCCAGCAGCCCCGGAGGGTTGGGGCGAGAGACCCAGTACTTC
clone size: .; J gene: TRBJ2-7; CDR3 length: 15; D gene: TRBD1; V gene: TRBV7-9; CDR3 protein: CASSASHRGLYEQYF; CDR3 DNA: TGTGCCAGCAGCGCTAGCCACAGGGGGCTGTACGAGCAGTACTTC
clone size: .; J gene: TRBJ2-3; CDR3 length: 14; D gene: .; V gene: TRBV20-1; CDR3 protein: CSARVGANTDTQYF; CDR3 DNA: TGCAGTGCTAGAGTCGGGGCCAACACAGATACGCAGTATTTT
clone size: few; J gene: TRBJ2-1; CDR3 length: 16; D gene: TRBD2; V gene: TRBV5-1; CDR3 protein: CASSLRRSGTYNEQFF; CDR3 DNA: TGCGCCAGCAGCTTGAGGCGTAGCGGGACTTACAATGAGCAGTTCTTC
clone size: .; J gene: TRBJ2-2; CDR3 length: 14; D gene: TRBD2; V gene: TRBV7-2; CDR3 protein: CASTPLAYTGELFF; CDR3 DNA: TGTGCCAGCACCCCACTAGCGTATACCGGGGAGCTGTTTTTT
clone size: few; J gene: TRBJ1-5; CDR3 length: 14; D gene: .; V gene: TRBV20-1; CDR3 protein: CSASQVVGNQPQHF; CDR3 DNA: TGCAGTGCTAGCCAGGTTGTGGGCAATCAGCCCCAGCATTTT
clone size: .; J gene: TRBJ2-5; CDR3 length: 13; D gene: .; V gene: TRBV20-1; CDR3 protein: CSASVGGQETQYF; CDR3 DNA: TGCAGTGCTTCAGTGGGGGGCCAAGAGACCCAGTACTTC
clone size: few; J gene: TRBJ2-1; CDR3 length: 15; D gene: TRBD2; V gene: TRBV6-1; CDR3 protein: CASTMTSGVLNEQFF; CDR3 DNA: TGTGCCAGCACTATGACTAGCGGTGTCCTCAATGAGCAGTTCTTC
clone size: .; J gene: TRBJ2-3; CDR3 length: 14; D gene: .; V gene: TRBV7-2; CDR3 protein: CASSKGAKTDTQYF; CDR3 DNA: TGTGCCAGCAGCAAAGGCGCGAAAACAGATACGCAGTATTTT
clone size: many; J gene: TRBJ2-3; CDR3 length: 12; D gene: .; V gene: TRBV20-1; CDR3 protein: CSARLGSDTQYF; CDR3 DNA: TGCAGTGCTAGATTGGGGTCAGATACGCAGTATTTT
clone size: many; J gene: TRBJ1-6; CDR3 length: 18; D gene: .; V gene: TRBV25-1; CDR3 protein: CASSDSWRGSGGISPLHF; CDR3 DNA: TGTGCCAGCAGTGATTCTTGGAGGGGCTCGGGTGGAATCTCACCCCTCCACTTT
clone size: .; J gene: TRBJ1-2; CDR3 length: 13; D gene: .; V gene: TRBV25-1; CDR3 protein: CASSGLGASGYTF; CDR3 DNA: TGTGCCAGCAGCGGGCTAGGGGCGAGTGGCTACACCTTC
clone size: .; J gene: TRBJ2-6; CDR3 length: 15; D gene: TRBD2; V gene: TRBV4-3; CDR3 protein: CASSPGGTGANVLTF; CDR3 DNA: TGCGCCAGCAGCCCGGGGGGGACCGGGGCCAACGTCCTGACTTTC
clone size: .; J gene: TRBJ2-7; CDR3 length: 13; D gene: .; V gene: TRBV7-2; CDR3 protein: CASSLSEGYEQYF; CDR3 DNA: TGTGCCAGCAGCTTATCTGAGGGCTACGAGCAGTACTTC
clone size: many; J gene: TRBJ2-7; CDR3 length: 13; D gene: TRBD2; V gene: TRBV29-1; CDR3 protein: CSALAGESYEQYF; CDR3 DNA: TGCAGCGCCCTAGCGGGAGAGTCCTACGAGCAGTACTTC
clone size: .; J gene: TRBJ2-3; CDR3 length: 20; D gene: TRBD2; V gene: TRBV5-4; CDR3 protein: CASSLGKLAGIRFGTDTQYF; CDR3 DNA: TGTGCCAGCAGCTTAGGAAAGCTAGCGGGAATCCGCTTTGGCACAGATACGCAGTATTTT
clone size: .; J gene: TRBJ1-2; CDR3 length: 14; D gene: TRBD1; V gene: TRBV4-1; CDR3 protein: CASSPARDSYGYTF; CDR3 DNA: TGCGCCAGCAGCCCAGCGAGGGACAGCTATGGCTACACCTTC
clone size: .; J gene: TRBJ2-3; CDR3 length: 17; D gene: TRBD2; V gene: TRBV12-3/TRBV12-4; CDR3 protein: CASRNAGTSGSGDTQYF; CDR3 DNA: TGTGCCAGCAGGAACGCCGGGACTAGCGGGTCAGGGGATACGCAGTATTTT
clone size: .; J gene: TRBJ2-1; CDR3 length: 19; D gene: TRBD2; V gene: TRBV4-3; CDR3 protein: CASSQDRVTAGGARNEQFF; CDR3 DNA: TGCGCCAGCAGCCAAGATCGGGTTACGGCGGGAGGGGCACGCAATGAGCAGTTCTTC
clone size: few; J gene: TRBJ2-2; CDR3 length: 12; D gene: .; V gene: TRBV7-9; CDR3 protein: CATGYKTGELFF; CDR3 DNA: TGTGCGACGGGGTACAAGACCGGGGAGCTGTTTTTT
clone size: few; J gene: TRBJ2-2; CDR3 length: 15; D gene: .; V gene: TRBV15; CDR3 protein: CATSRDFKNTGELFF; CDR3 DNA: TGTGCCACCAGCAGAGACTTCAAGAACACCGGGGAGCTGTTTTTT
clone size: many; J gene: TRBJ1-2; CDR3 length: 13; D gene: TRBD1; V gene: TRBV12-3/TRBV12-4; CDR3 protein: CASSRTGFYGYTF; CDR3 DNA: TGTGCCAGCAGTAGGACAGGTTTCTATGGCTACACCTTC
clone size: .; J gene: TRBJ2-7; CDR3 length: 14; D gene: TRBD2; V gene: TRBV5-1; CDR3 protein: CASGEAGGSYEQYF; CDR3 DNA: TGCGCCAGCGGAGAGGCGGGGGGCTCCTACGAGCAGTACTTC
clone size: once; J gene: TRBJ2-1; CDR3 length: 12; D gene: .; V gene: TRBV7-9; CDR3 protein: CASGGTSNEQFF; CDR3 DNA: TGTGCCAGCGGAGGGACTTCCAATGAGCAGTTCTTC
clone size: few; J gene: TRBJ2-5; CDR3 length: 16; D gene: .; V gene: TRBV7-2; CDR3 protein: CASSLAQGIGSETQYF; CDR3 DNA: TGTGCCAGCAGCTTAGCGCAAGGGATAGGGTCGGAGACCCAGTACTTC
clone size: .; J gene: TRBJ1-2; CDR3 length: 15; D gene: .; V gene: TRBV20-1; CDR3 protein: CSARLPLGRVAGYTF; CDR3 DNA: TGCAGTGCTAGATTGCCTTTGGGGCGCGTGGCTGGCTACACCTTC
clone size: .; J gene: TRBJ2-1; CDR3 length: 14; D gene: TRBD2; V gene: TRBV20-1; CDR3 protein: CSARTSQSVREQFF; CDR3 DNA: TGCAGTGCTAGGACTAGCCAGAGTGTGAGGGAGCAGTTCTTC
clone size: .; J gene: TRBJ1-1; CDR3 length: 14; D gene: .; V gene: TRBV6-1; CDR3 protein: CASSEHGVSTEAFF; CDR3 DNA: TGTGCCAGCAGTGAACATGGGGTTAGCACTGAAGCTTTCTTT
clone size: .; J gene: TRBJ1-1; CDR3 length: 15; D gene: TRBD1; V gene: TRBV27; CDR3 protein: CASSRAGGFNTEAFF; CDR3 DNA: TGTGCCAGCAGTCGGGCAGGGGGCTTTAACACTGAAGCTTTCTTT
clone size: .; J gene: TRBJ2-1; CDR3 length: 14; D gene: TRBD1; V gene: TRBV20-1; CDR3 protein: CSARDYRGINEQFF; CDR3 DNA: TGCAGTGCTAGAGACTACAGGGGTATCAATGAGCAGTTCTTC
clone size: .; J gene: TRBJ1-6; CDR3 length: 12; D gene: .; V gene: TRBV5-1; CDR3 protein: CASSLAGGTLHF; CDR3 DNA: TGCGCCAGCAGCTTGGCCGGGGGGACCCTCCACTTT
clone size: many; J gene: TRBJ1-6; CDR3 length: 16; D gene: TRBD1; V gene: TRBV20-1; CDR3 protein: CSARGDGGQGHSPLHF; CDR3 DNA: TGCAGTGCTAGAGGAGACGGGGGACAGGGCCATTCACCCCTCCACTTT
clone size: few; J gene: TRBJ2-7; CDR3 length: 11; D gene: .; V gene: TRBV20-1; CDR3 protein: CSARPGYEQYF; CDR3 DNA: TGCAGTGCCCGCCCGGGCTACGAGCAGTACTTC
clone size: .; J gene: TRBJ2-2; CDR3 length: 16; D gene: TRBD1; V gene: TRBV6-5; CDR3 protein: CASSYFRQGGNGELFF; CDR3 DNA: TGTGCCAGCAGTTACTTCCGACAGGGGGGGAACGGGGAGCTGTTTTTT
clone size: .; J gene: TRBJ2-3; CDR3 length: 13; D gene: .; V gene: TRBV10-3; CDR3 protein: CAIRDRSTDTQYF; CDR3 DNA: TGTGCCATCAGGGACCGTTCCACAGATACGCAGTATTTT